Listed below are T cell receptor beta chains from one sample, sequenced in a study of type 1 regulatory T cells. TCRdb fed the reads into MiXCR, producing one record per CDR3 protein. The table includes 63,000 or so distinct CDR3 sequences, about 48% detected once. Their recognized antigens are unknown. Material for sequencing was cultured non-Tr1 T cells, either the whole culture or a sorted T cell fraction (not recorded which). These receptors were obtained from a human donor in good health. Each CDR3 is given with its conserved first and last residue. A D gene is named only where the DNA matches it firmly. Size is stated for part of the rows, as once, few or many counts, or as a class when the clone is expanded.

CDR3 protein: CASSFIQGREQETQYF; CDR3 DNA: TGTGCCAGCAGTTTCATTCAGGGGAGGGAACAAGAGACCCAGTACTTC; clone size: -; D gene: -; J gene: TRBJ2-5; V gene: TRBV12-3/TRBV12-4
CDR3 protein: CATSRDRQNYGYTF; CDR3 DNA: TGTGCCACCAGCAGAGATCGACAGAACTATGGCTACACCTTC; clone size: -; D gene: -; J gene: TRBJ1-2; V gene: TRBV15
CDR3 protein: CASSLRSGANEQFF; CDR3 DNA: TGTGCCAGCAGCCTAAGATCGGGGGCCAATGAGCAGTTCTTC; clone size: few; D gene: -; J gene: TRBJ2-1; V gene: TRBV7-3
CDR3 protein: CASSPDRAGGYTF; CDR3 DNA: TGTGCCAGTAGTCCGGACAGGGCGGGTGGCTACACCTTC; clone size: -; D gene: TRBD1; J gene: TRBJ1-2; V gene: TRBV19
CDR3 protein: CASSSPGGSEKLFF; CDR3 DNA: TGCGCCAGCAGCTCCCCGGGGGGTAGTGAAAAACTGTTTTTT; clone size: -; D gene: -; J gene: TRBJ1-4; V gene: TRBV5-1
CDR3 protein: CASSEAANLADVQYF; CDR3 DNA: TGTGCCAGCAGTGAAGCGGCGAATCTAGCGGATGTTCAGTACTTC; clone size: many; D gene: TRBD2; J gene: TRBJ2-4; V gene: TRBV6-1
CDR3 protein: CASSPRTVLVQYF; CDR3 DNA: TGTGCCAGCAGCCCCCGGACTGTCCTGGTGCAGTACTTC; clone size: -; D gene: -; J gene: TRBJ2-7; V gene: TRBV7-9
CDR3 protein: CASSFGVLEASPLHF; CDR3 DNA: TGTGCCAGCAGTTTTGGGGTTTTGGAAGCTTCACCCCTCCACTTT; clone size: -; D gene: -; J gene: TRBJ1-6; V gene: TRBV28
CDR3 protein: CASSLVSQSYEQYF; CDR3 DNA: TGTGCCAGCAGTTTGGTTTCACAGTCCTACGAGCAGTACTTC; clone size: -; D gene: -; J gene: TRBJ2-7; V gene: TRBV28
CDR3 protein: CASRRSRAGASGETQYF; CDR3 DNA: TGTGCCAGCAGACGCTCCCGAGCGGGGGCCTCGGGAGAGACCCAGTACTTC; clone size: -; D gene: TRBD2; J gene: TRBJ2-5; V gene: TRBV7-2
CDR3 protein: CASSLRDSYGYTF; CDR3 DNA: TGTGCCAGCAGCTTGCGGGACAGCTATGGCTACACCTTC; clone size: -; D gene: TRBD1; J gene: TRBJ1-2; V gene: TRBV7-9
CDR3 protein: CASSLAIPGASGGQQETQYF; CDR3 DNA: TGCGCCAGCAGCTTGGCCATACCTGGGGCGAGCGGGGGGCAACAAGAGACCCAGTACTTC; clone size: -; D gene: TRBD2; J gene: TRBJ2-5; V gene: TRBV5-1
CDR3 protein: CAISERRGTGQETQYF; CDR3 DNA: TGTGCCATCAGCGAAAGGCGTGGGACGGGACAAGAGACCCAGTACTTC; clone size: -; D gene: -; J gene: TRBJ2-5; V gene: TRBV10-3
CDR3 protein: CASSAVSSGANVLTF; CDR3 DNA: TGTGCCAGCTCGGCGGTCTCTTCTGGGGCCAACGTCCTGACTTTC; clone size: few; D gene: -; J gene: TRBJ2-6; V gene: TRBV2
CDR3 protein: CASSSAGRSYEQYF; CDR3 DNA: TGTGCCAGCAGTTCCGCGGGACGGTCCTACGAGCAGTACTTC; clone size: -; D gene: -; J gene: TRBJ2-7; V gene: TRBV6-5
CDR3 protein: CASSVGPPDTQYF; CDR3 DNA: TGTGCCAGCAGCGTTGGGCCCCCAGATACGCAGTATTTT; clone size: many; D gene: -; J gene: TRBJ2-3; V gene: TRBV9
CDR3 protein: CASSRLGQPQHF; CDR3 DNA: TGTGCCAGCAGCCGCCTAGGTCAGCCCCAGCATTTT; clone size: once; D gene: -; J gene: TRBJ1-5; V gene: TRBV7-2